The sequence of this TCR beta chain was determined in a study of CD8 T cells in ankylosing spondylitis (dated by TCRdb to 2017 to 2019). With regard to the full study: T cell receptor beta repertoires were profiled in healthy donors and ankylosing spondylitis patients so that disease-linked TCR variants could be found. The whole study cohort included 108 healthy donors and about two dozen ankylosing spondylitis patients. Peripheral blood was sampled, and synovial fluid was additionally collected from ankylosing spondylitis patients.

Sequencer: Illumina HiSeq 2500. TCR beta libraries were prepared by quantitative 5'-RACE with molecular barcodes. Regarding the original processing steps: A new computational method, built on a probabilistic model of VDJ rearrangement, was used to identify disease-linked TCR variants. In TCRdb, the public reads were trimmed at Q25 with fastp and aligned with MiXCR, with productive beta chains retained. CDR3 protein sequences are deduplicated, and each keeps its most common genes and DNA. Clone size and V and J calls follow TCRdb, not the original study. The sample table lists 300,000 to 350,000 distinct CDR3 sequences, around 21% of them with a count of one. Together, the top ten hold roughly 4% of the sample. As concerns this clonotype: Its antigen is still unknown. Base-call qualities are not available, and no considerably larger clone is one nucleotide away.

On the study overall, not on this receptor specifically: According to the report, matched synovial fluid samples from ankylosing spondylitis patients were significantly enriched for the disease-linked clones. The disease-linked clones showed a CD8+ phenotype and occurred at relatively low frequencies in peripheral blood. A TCR beta motif of seven or eight highly homologous amino acid variants appeared characteristic of blood from ankylosing spondylitis patients. Some of the motif variants had been reported before in the synovial fluid and blood of reactive arthritis patients, a finding that suggests common disease-initiation mechanisms.

CDR1 and CDR2, looked up from the germline V gene (reference sequence), are SGHNT and YYREEE. There are 19 amino acids in the CDR3, from cysteine to phenylalanine inclusive. The sequence is cut down to CDR3 DNA, 57 bases in frame from base 1. The junction shows trimming of 3 bases on V and 0 bases on J, and the gene matches do not reach 12 bases of it. This receptor was identified in a female donor with ankylosing spondylitis or in good health (not recorded which). The chain was built from TRBV5-4 and TRBJ2-6; 7 central nucleotides agree with TRBD1. Sequencing was performed on blood, either unsorted or a sorted T cell fraction (not recorded which). The CDR3 in this case is CASSSRGQSLISGANVLTF. The DNA reads TGTGCCAGCAGCTCCAGGGGACAGTCCCTAATCTCTGGGGCCAACGTCCTGACTTTC.